Detailed here is one TCR beta chain. It lacks a known antigen. No much larger clone exists at a distance of one base, and base qualities are not known. The entry originates in a study of technical replicates of blood from a handful of donors (dated by TCRdb to the late 2010s). The receptor library was made with the immunoSEQ multiplex PCR assay. Here the immuneACCESS table is served through TCRdb, limited to in-frame sequences with V and J called. Missing clones are a known gap in these copies; in checked studies unresolved V genes cover under half, and the rest lacks a known reason. The table for this sample lists 65,000 to 75,000 clones; approximately 86% of them were counted only once. The ten top clones hold roughly 5.1% of the sample. The germline V end is reduced by 2 bases and the J end by 5 bases; junction bases left unmatched: 11. The germline V gene sets CDR1 to MGHDK and CDR2 to SYGVNS. The CDR3 numbers 16 residues from cysteine through phenylalanine. The only DNA kept is the CDR3, 48 bases in frame from the first base.

Recombination connected TRBV25-1 to TRBJ2-7; 8 middle bases align to TRBD1. Sequenced input: PBMCs. The sequence was collected from a human donor in good health. Some clones in this sample may be carry-over from other donors' samples. The DNA sequence is as follows: TGTGCCAGCAGTGAAGGTGTTCAGGGGGCGCAGGACGAGCAGTACTTC. This is translated as CASSEGVQGAQDEQYF.